This T cell receptor (beta chain) was documented in a study of OX40 agonist ivuxolimab in advanced cancers. Libraries were prepared by immunoSEQ multiplex PCR; TCRdb keeps only in-frame clonotypes and omits some of them. The sample includes approximately 44,000 clones, roughly nine tenths of them seen just once. V lost 5 bases and J lost 7; bases outside the gene matches: 5. The germline CDR1 and CDR2 sequences are LNHDA and SQIVND (reference sequence). This CDR3 region has 13 residues. The rearrangement joins TRBV19 to TRBJ2-1; 7 nucleotides line up with TRBD1. Sequencing was performed on CD4+ or CD8+ T cells sorted from blood, taken in a trial of the OX40 agonist ivuxolimab. The clonotype originates from an adult with an advanced solid tumor such as melanoma, head and neck, liver or kidney cancer. CDR3: CASSLTGNNEQFF. In DNA, the CDR3 is TGTGCCAGTAGTCTGACAGGGAATAATGAGCAGTTCTTC.